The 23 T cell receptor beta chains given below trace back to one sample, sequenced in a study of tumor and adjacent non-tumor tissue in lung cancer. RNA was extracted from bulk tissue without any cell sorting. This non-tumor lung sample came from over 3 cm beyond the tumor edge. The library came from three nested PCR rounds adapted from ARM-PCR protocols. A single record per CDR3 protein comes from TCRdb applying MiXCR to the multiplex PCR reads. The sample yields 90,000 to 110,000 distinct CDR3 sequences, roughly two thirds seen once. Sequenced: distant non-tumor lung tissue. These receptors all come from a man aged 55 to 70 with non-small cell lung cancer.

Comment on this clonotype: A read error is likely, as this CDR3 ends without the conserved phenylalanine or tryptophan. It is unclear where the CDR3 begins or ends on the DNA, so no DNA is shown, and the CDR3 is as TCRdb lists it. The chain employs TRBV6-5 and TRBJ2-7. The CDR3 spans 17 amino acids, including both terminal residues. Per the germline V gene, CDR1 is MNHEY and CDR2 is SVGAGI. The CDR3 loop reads CAISRTVARSNSYEQNI.

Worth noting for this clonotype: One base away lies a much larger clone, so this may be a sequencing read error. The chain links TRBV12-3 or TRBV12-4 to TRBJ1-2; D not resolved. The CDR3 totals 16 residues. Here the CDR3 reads CVSSPPGFSAVDGYTF. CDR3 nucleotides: TGTGTCAGCAGCCCACCGGGGTTTAGTGCTGTGGATGGCTACACCTTC.

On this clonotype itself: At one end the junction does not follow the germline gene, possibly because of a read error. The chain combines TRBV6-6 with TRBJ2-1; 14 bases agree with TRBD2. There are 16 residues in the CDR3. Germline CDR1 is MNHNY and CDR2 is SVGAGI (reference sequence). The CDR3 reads CASRGTSGSSYNEHFF. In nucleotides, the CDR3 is TGTGCCAGCAGGGGGACTAGCGGGAGTTCTTACAATGAGCATTTCTTC.

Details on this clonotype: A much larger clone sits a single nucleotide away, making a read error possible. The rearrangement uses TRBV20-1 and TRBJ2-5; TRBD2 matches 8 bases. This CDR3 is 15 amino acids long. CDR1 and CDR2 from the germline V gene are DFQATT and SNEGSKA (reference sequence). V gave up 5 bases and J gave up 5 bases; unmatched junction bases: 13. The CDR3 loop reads CSASPGTRGIETQYF. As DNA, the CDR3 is TGCAGTGCTTCCCCCGGGACTAGAGGGATTGAGACCCAGTACTTC.

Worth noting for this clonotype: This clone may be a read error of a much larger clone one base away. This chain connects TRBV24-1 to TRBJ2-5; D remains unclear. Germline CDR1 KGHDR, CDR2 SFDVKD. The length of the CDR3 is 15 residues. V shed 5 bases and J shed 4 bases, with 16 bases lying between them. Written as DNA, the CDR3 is TGTGCCACCAGTGTTCCGGACCGTTTCGTAGAGACCCAGTACTTC. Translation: CATSVPDRFVETQYF.

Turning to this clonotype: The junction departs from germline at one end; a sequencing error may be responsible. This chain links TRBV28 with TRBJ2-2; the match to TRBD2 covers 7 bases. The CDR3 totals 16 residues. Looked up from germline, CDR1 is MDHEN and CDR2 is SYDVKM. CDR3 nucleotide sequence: TGTGTCAGCAGTTCCCTTGGGGGGAGCGGGACCGGGAAGCTGTTTTTT. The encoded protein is CVSSSLGGSGTGKLFF.

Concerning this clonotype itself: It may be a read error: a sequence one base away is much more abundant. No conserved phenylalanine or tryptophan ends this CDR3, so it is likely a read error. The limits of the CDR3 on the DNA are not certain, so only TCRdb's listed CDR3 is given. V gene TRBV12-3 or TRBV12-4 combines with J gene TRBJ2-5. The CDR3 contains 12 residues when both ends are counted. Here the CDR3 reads CASSLRQETHYL.

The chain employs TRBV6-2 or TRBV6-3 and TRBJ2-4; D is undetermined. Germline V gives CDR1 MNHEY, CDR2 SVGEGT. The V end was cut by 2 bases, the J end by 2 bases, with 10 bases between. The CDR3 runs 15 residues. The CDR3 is CASSYEVEPKNIQYF. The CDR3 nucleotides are TGTGCCAGCAGTTACGAGGTAGAGCCCAAAAACATTCAGTACTTC.

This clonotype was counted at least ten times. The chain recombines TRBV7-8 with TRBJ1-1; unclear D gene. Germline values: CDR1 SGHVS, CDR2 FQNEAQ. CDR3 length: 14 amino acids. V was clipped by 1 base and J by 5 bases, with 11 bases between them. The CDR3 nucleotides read TGTGCCAGCAGCTTAGAAGGTGGGCGAACTGAAGCTTTCTTT. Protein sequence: CASSLEGGRTEAFF.

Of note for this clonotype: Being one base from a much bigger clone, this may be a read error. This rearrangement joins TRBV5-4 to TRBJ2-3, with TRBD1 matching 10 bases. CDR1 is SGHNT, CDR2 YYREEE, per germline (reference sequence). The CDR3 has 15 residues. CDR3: CASSIRRQGADTHYF. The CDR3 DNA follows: TGTGCCAGCAGCATCCGGAGACAGGGGGCAGATACGCATTATTTT. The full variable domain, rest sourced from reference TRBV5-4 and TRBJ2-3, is ETGVTQSPTHLIKTRGQQVTLRCSSQSGHNTVSWYQQALGQGPQFIFQYYREEENGRGNFPPRFSGLQFPNYSSELNVNALELDDSALYLCASSIRRQGADTHYFGPGTRLTVL.

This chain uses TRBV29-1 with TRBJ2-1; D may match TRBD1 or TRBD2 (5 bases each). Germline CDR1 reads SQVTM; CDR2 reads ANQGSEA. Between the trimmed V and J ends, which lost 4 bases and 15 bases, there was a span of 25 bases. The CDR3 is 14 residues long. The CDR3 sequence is CSVASGRVDGELFF. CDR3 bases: TGCAGCGTTGCTTCGGGACGGGTGGATGGTGAGTTGTTCTTC.

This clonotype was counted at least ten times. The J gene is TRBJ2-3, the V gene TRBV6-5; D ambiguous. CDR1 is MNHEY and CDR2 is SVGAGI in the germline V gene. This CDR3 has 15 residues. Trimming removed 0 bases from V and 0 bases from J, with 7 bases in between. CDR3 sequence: CASSYSTTSTDTQYF. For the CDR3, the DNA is TGTGCCAGCAGTTACTCAACAACCAGCACAGATACGCAGTATTTT.

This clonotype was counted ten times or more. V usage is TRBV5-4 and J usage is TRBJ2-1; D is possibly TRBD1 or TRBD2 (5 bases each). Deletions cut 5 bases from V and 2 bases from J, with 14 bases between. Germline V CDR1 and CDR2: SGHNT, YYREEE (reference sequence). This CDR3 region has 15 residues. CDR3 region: CASRIGDRAYNEQFF. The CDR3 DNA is TGTGCCAGCAGAATCGGGGACCGTGCCTACAATGAGCAGTTCTTC.

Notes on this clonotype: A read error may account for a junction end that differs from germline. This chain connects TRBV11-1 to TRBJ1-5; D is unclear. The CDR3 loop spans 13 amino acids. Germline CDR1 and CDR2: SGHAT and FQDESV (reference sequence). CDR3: CASGLALDQPQHF. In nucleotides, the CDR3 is TGTGCCAGCGGCTTGGCTCTTGATCAACCCCAGCATTTT.

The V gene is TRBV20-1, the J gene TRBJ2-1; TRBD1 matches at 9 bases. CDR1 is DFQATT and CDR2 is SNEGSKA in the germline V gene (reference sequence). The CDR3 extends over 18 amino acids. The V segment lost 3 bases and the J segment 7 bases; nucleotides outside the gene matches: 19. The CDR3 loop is CSASGQGKGLSGRNEQFF. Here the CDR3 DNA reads TGCAGTGCTAGTGGACAGGGGAAGGGACTATCGGGGCGAAATGAGCAGTTCTTC.

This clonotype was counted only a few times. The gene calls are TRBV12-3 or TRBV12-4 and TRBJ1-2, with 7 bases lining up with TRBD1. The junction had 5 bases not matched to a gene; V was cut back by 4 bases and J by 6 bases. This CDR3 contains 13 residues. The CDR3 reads CASSSGGAHGYTF. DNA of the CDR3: TGTGCCAGCAGTTCAGGGGGAGCCCATGGCTACACCTTC.

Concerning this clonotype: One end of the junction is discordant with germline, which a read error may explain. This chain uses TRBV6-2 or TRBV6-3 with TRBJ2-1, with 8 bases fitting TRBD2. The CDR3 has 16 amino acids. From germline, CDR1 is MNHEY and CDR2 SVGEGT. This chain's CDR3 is CASSVAGCSSYNEQLF. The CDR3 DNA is TGTGCCAGCAGCGTAGCGGGATGTAGCTCCTACAATGAGCAGTTATTC.

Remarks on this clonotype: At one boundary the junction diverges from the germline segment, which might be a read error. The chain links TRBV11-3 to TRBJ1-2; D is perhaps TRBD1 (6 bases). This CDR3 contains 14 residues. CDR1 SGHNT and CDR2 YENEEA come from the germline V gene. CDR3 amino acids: CASNLTKDSHGYTF. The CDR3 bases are TGCGCCAGCAACTTAACTAAGGACAGCCATGGCTACACCTTC.

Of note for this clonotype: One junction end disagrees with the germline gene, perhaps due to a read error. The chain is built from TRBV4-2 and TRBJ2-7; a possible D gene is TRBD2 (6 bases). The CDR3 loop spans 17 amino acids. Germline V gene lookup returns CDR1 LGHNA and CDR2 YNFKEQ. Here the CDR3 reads CTSSQEDIGRGSYEQYF. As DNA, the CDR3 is TGTACCAGCAGCCAGGAAGATATCGGACGGGGGTCCTACGAGCAGTACTTC.

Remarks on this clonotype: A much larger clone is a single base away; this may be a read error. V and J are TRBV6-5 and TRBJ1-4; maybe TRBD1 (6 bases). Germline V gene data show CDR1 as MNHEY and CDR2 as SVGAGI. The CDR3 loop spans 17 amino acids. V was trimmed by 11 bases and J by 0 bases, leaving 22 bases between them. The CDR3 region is CAGKNTGHGATNEKLFF. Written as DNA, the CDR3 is TGTGCCGGCAAAAATACGGGACACGGCGCAACTAATGAAAAACTGTTTTTT.

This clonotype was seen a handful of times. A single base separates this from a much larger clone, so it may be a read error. The CDR3 DNA is TGTGCCAGCACCGCCGGGACTAGCACCCACGAGCGGTACTTC. As protein: CASTAGTSTHERYF. The chain links TRBV5-6 to TRBJ2-7; 9 nucleotides align to TRBD2. This CDR3 spans 14 amino acids. CDR1 is SGHDT and CDR2 is YYEEEE in the germline V gene.

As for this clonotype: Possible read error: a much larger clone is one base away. CDR3 in DNA: TGTGCCAGCAGTTTAGGCGGCCAAGAGACCCAGTACTTC. Encoded protein: CASSLGGQETQYF. This chain connects TRBV28 to TRBJ2-5; no definite D call. This CDR3 has 13 amino acids. Germline loops: CDR1 MDHEN, CDR2 SYDVKM. Trimming stripped 2 bases from V and 1 base from J, with 5 bases between.

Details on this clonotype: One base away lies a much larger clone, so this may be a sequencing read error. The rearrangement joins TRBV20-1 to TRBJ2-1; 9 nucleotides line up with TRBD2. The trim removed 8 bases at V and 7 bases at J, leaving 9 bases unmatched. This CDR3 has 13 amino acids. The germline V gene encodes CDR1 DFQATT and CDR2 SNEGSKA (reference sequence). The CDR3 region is CSPMREGRNEQFF. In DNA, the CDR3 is TGCAGTCCGATGCGGGAGGGCCGGAATGAGCAGTTCTTC.